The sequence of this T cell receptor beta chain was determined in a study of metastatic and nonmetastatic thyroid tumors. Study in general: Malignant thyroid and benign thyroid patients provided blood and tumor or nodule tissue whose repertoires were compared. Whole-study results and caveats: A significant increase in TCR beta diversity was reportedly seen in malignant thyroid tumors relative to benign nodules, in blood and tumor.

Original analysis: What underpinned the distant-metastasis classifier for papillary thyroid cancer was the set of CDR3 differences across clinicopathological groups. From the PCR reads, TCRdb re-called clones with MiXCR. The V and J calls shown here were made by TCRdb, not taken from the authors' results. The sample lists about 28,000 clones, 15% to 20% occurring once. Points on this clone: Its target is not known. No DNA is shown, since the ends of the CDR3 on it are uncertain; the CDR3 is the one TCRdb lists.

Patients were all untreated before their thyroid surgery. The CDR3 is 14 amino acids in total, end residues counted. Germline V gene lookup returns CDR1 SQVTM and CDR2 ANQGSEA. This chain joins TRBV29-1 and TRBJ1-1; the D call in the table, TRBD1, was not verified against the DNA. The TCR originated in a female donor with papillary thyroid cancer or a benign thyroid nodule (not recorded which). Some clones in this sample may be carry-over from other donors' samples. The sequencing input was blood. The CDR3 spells CSVGSGTGWAEASF.